The clone carrying this TCR beta chain has more than one count but fewer than ten. The target antigen is unknown. Between the trimmed V and J ends, which lost 5 bases and 3 bases, there was a span of 8 bases. Germline V gives CDR1 MNHEY, CDR2 SMNVEV (reference sequence). The CDR3 sequence is 12 residues long. An Oncomine TCR Beta short-read assay was used to sequence the DNA from cultured CD4+ T cells. MiXCR, run by TCRdb on the PCR reads, gives a single entry per CDR3 protein. There are around 27,000 distinct CDR3 sequences in the sample; roughly 27% occur only once, and under 8.5% lies in the top ten. The sample's time point: late sampling 161 to 241 days after vaccination in a few convalescent patients. The treatment is: approximately nine-day PBMC culture with coronavirus spike peptide pools or control peptides (ViraFEST assay). Positive PCR tests were logged from March through December 2020, ahead of US Alpha, Beta and Delta variants. Negative selection separated CD4+ T cells from roughly 10-day cultures.

The data were obtained in a study of vaccination and CD4 T cells after COVID-19. About the study: The peptides that stimulated the cells were overlapping spike peptides from SARS-CoV-2, HCoV-NL63, HCoV-OC43 and HCoV-229E.

Findings and limits, study-wide: From about 20 to 38, the median of SARS-CoV-2-reactive clonotypes rose without reaching significance.

This chain connects TRBV27 to TRBJ2-7; D ambiguous. This receptor was identified in a human donor who had recovered from COVID-19. The sequencing used CD4+ T cells from blood, cultured in vitro, collected about 7 months after SARS-CoV-2 vaccination. The CDR3 spells CASSDAYYEQYF. Here the CDR3 DNA reads TGTGCCAGCAGTGACGCCTACTACGAGCAGTACTTC.